These 3 T cell receptor beta chains share one sample of origin, sequenced in a study of blood T cell repertoires in COVID-19. Only in-frame clones appear in the TCRdb table, and some are missing; sequencing was by immunoSEQ multiplex PCR. Of tens of thousands of clones listed, more than 70% are singletons. Sequences were obtained from peripheral blood. The receptor source for this set is a human donor in a cohort sampled during active COVID-19.

The chain links TRBV5-1 to TRBJ1-4; 7 bases are shared with TRBD1. Germline V gene sequence: CDR1 SGHRS, CDR2 YFSETQ. V was pared by 4 bases and J by 3 bases, with 6 bases of the junction left unmatched. The CDR3 has 15 amino acids. CDR3 DNA sequence: TGCGCCAGCAGCCCAGGGACAGCTCCTAATGAAAAACTGTTTTTT. Amino acids: CASSPGTAPNEKLFF.

The chain recombines TRBV12-5 with TRBJ2-5; the match to TRBD1 covers 7 bases. V lost 2 bases, J lost 1 base, and 16 bases stayed unmatched. Germline CDR1 is LGHNT and CDR2 is FRNRAP. This CDR3 has 19 residues. The DNA of the CDR3 is TGTGCTAGTGGTTTGTCACCCTCCCGGACAGGCTTTTTCCAAGAGACCCAGTACTTC. Translation gives CASGLSPSRTGFFQETQYF.

This chain connects TRBV27 to TRBJ2-2, with TRBD2 identical over 13 bases. The CDR3 is 17 residues long. Trimming took 5 bases from V and 6 from J; bases not matched to a gene: 9. Germline loops: CDR1 MNHEY, CDR2 SMNVEV (reference sequence). The CDR3 spells CASSQTSGRIDPGELFF. The CDR3, as DNA: TGTGCCAGCAGTCAGACTAGCGGGAGGATCGATCCCGGGGAGCTGTTTTTT.